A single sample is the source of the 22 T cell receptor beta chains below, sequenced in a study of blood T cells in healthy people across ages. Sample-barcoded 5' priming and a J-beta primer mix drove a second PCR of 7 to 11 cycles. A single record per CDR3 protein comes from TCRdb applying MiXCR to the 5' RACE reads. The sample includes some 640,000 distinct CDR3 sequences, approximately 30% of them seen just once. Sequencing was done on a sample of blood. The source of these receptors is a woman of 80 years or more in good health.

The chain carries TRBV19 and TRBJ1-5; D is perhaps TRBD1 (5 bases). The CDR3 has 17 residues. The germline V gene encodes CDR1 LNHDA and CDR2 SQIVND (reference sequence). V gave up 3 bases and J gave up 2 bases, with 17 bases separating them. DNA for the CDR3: TGTGCCAGTAGTATTGGGTTCCTTACACAGGGCAATCAGCCCCAGCATTTT. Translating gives CASSIGFLTQGNQPQHF. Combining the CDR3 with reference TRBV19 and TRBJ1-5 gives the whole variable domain DGGITQSPKYLFRKEGQNVTLSCEQNLNHDAMYWYRQDPGQGLRLIYYSQIVNDFQKGDIAEGYSVSREKKESFPLTVTSAQKNPTAFYLCASSIGFLTQGNQPQHFGDGTRLSIL.

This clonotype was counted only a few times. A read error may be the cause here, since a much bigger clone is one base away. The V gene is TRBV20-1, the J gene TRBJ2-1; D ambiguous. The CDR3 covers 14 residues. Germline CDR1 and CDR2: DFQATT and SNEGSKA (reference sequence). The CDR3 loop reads CSAREYSSYSEQFF. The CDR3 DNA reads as TGCAGTGCTAGAGAGTATAGCTCCTACAGTGAGCAGTTCTTC.

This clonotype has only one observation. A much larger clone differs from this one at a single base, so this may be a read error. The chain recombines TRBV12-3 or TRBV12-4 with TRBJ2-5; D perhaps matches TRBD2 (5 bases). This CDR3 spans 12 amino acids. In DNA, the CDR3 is TGTGTCAGCAGTTTAGGAGAGGGGACCCAGTACTTC. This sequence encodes CVSSLGEGTQYF.

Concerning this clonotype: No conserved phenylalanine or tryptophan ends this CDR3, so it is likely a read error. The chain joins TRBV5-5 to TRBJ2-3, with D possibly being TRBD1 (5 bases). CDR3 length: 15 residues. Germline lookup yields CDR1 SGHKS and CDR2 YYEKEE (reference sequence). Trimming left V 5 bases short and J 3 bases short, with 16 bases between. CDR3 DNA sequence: TGTGCCAGCAGGAAGGGGATGGAGAAAACAGATACGCAGTATTGT. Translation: CASRKGMEKTDTQYC.

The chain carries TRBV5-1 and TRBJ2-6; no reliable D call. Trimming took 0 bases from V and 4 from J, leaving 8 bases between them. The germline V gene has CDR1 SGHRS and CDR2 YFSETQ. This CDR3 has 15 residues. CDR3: CASSLEVAGANVLTF. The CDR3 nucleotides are TGCGCCAGCAGCTTGGAAGTAGCCGGGGCCAACGTCCTGACTTTC. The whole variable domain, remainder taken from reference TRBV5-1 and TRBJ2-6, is KAGVTQTPRYLIKTRGQQVTLSCSPISGHRSVSWYQQTPGQGLQFLFEYFSETQRNKGNFPGRFSGRQFSNSRSEMNVSTLELGDSALYLCASSLEVAGANVLTFGAGSRLTVL.

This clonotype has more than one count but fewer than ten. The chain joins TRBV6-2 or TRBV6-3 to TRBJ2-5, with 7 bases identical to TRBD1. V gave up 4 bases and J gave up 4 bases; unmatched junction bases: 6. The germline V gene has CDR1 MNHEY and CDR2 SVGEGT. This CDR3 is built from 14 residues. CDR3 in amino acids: CASSSADRRETQYF. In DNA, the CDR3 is TGTGCCAGCAGTTCAGCGGACAGGCGAGAGACCCAGTACTTC.

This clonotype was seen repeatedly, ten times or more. The CDR3 protein is CASSLGGGAPTDTQYF. CDR3 sequence (DNA): TGTGCCAGCAGCTTAGGTGGGGGGGCCCCAACAGATACGCAGTATTTT. The chain links TRBV7-6 to TRBJ2-3, with D tentatively TRBD2 (7 bases). The length of the CDR3 is 16 residues. Germline CDR1 SGHVS, CDR2 FNYEAQ. Trimming stripped 1 base from V and 3 bases from J, with 14 bases between.

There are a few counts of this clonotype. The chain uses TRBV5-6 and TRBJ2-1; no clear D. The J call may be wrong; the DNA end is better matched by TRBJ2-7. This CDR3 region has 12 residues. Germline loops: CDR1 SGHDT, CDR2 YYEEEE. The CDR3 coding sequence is TGTGCCAGCAGCTCCTCGGTCTTTGAGCAGTACTTC. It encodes CASSSSVFEQYF.

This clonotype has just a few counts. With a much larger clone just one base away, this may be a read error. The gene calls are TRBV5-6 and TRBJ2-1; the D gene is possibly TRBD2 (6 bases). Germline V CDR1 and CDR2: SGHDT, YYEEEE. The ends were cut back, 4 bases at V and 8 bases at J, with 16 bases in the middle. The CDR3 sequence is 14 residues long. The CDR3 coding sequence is TGTGCCAGCAGCCTCGAGACTAGTAGCTATGAGCAGTTCTTC. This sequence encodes CASSLETSSYEQFF.

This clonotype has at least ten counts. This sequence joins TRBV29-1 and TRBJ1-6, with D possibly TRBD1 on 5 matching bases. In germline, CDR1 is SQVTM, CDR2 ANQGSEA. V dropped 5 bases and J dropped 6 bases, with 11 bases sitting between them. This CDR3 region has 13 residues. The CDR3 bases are TGCAGCGTTAGCCAGGGAGGTAATTCACCCCTCCACTTT. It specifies CSVSQGGNSPLHF.

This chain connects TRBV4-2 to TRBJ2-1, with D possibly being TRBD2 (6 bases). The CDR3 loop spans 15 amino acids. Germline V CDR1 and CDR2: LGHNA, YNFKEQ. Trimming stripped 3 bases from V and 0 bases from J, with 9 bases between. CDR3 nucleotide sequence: TGTGCCAGCAGCCATAGTAGCGGCTCCTACAATGAGCAGTTCTTC. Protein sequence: CASSHSSGSYNEQFF.

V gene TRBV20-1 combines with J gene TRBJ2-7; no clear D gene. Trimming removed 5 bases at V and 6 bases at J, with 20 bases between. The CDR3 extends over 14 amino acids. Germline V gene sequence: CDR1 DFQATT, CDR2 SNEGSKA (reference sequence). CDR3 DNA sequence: TGCAGTGCTTTAAAGGGTAATAGCTTGTTCGAGCAGTACTTC. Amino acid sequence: CSALKGNSLFEQYF.

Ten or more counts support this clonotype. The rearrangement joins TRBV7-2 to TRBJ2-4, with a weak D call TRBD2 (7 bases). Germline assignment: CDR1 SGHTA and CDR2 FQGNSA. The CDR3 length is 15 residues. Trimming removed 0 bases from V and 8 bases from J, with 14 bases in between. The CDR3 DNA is TGTGCCAGCAGCTTAGCCACCTCCGGGGGGCACATTCAGTACTTC. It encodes CASSLATSGGHIQYF.

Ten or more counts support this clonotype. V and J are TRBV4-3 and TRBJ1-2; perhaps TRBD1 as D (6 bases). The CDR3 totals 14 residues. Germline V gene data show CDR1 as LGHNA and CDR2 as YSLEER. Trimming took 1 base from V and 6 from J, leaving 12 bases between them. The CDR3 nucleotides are TGCGCCAGCAGCCAAGGGGGGACATTCGATGGCTACACCTTC. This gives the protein CASSQGGTFDGYTF.

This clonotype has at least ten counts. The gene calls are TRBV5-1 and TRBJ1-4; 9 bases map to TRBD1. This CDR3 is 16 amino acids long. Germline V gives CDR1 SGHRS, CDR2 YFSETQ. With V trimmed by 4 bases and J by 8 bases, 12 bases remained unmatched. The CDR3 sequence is CASSPATGTGHEKLFF. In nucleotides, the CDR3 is TGCGCCAGCAGCCCTGCTACCGGGACAGGGCACGAAAAACTGTTTTTT.

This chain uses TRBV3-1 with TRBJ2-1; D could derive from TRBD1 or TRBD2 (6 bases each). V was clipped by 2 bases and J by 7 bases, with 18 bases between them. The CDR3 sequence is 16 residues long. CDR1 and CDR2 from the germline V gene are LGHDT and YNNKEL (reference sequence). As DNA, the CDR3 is TGTGCCAGCAGCCAAAATATGGGACAAGGGGGGAATGAGCAGTTCTTC. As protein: CASSQNMGQGGNEQFF.

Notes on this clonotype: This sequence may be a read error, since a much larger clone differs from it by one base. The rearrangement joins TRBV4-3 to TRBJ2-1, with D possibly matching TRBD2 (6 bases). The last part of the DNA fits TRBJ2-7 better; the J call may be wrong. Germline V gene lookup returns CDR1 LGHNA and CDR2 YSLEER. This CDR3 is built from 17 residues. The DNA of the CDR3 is TGCGCCAGCAGCCAAGACATCGGGAGTAGCTCCTACAATGAGCAGTACTTC. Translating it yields CASSQDIGSSSYNEQYF.

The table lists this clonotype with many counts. The CDR3: CASSPQGKGGYTF. The CDR3 region has the DNA TGTGCCAGCAGTCCCCAAGGGAAGGGCGGCTACACCTTC. The rearrangement links TRBV6-1 to TRBJ1-2; D remains unclear. The CDR3 contains 13 residues. Germline V gene data show CDR1 as MNHNS and CDR2 as SASEGT. The V end lost 5 bases, the J end lost 8 bases, and 15 bases lay between the germline ends.

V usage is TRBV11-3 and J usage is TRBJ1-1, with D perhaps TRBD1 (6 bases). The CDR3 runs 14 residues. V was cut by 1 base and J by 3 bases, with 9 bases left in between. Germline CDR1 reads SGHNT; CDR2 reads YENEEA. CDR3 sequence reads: CASSLGNRDTEAFF. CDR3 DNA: TGTGCCAGCAGCTTAGGTAACAGGGACACTGAAGCTTTCTTT.

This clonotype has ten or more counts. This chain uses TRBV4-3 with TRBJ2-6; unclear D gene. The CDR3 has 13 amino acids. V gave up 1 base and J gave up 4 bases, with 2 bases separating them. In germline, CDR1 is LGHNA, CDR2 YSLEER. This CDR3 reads CASSQGGANVLTF. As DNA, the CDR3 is TGCGCCAGCAGCCAAGGAGGGGCCAACGTCCTGACTTTC.

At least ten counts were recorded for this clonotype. The CDR3 spells CASSQEGGFVDTQYF. CDR3 DNA sequence: TGTGCCAGCAGCCAAGAGGGGGGGTTCGTAGATACGCAGTATTTT. The chain couples TRBV3-1 to TRBJ2-3; 7 nucleotides align to TRBD2. The junction had 5 bases not matched to a gene; V was cut back by 0 bases and J by 5 bases. The CDR3 consists of 15 residues. In germline, CDR1 is LGHDT, CDR2 YNNKEL (reference sequence).

The CDR3 region has the DNA TGTGCCAGCAGCACCGCAGGGGGCCCCTACAATGAGCAGTTCTTC. Translation: CASSTAGGPYNEQFF. The rearrangement joins TRBV7-2 to TRBJ2-1, with 8 nucleotides matching TRBD1. Germline trimming cut 5 bases from V and 2 bases from J; bases unmatched to any gene: 5. Germline values: CDR1 SGHTA, CDR2 FQGNSA. The CDR3 extends over 15 amino acids.